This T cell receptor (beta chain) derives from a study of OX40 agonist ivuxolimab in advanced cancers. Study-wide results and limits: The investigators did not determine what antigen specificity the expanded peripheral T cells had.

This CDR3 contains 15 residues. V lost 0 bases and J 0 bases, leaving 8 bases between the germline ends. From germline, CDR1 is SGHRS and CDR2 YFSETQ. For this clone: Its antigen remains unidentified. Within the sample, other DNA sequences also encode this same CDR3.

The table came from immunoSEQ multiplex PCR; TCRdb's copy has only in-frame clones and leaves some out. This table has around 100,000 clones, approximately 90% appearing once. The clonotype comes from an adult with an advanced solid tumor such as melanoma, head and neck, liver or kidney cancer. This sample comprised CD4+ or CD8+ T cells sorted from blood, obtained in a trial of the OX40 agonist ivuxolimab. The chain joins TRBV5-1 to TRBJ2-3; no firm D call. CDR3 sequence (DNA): TGCGCCAGCAGCTTGGGAAGTCCTAGCACAGATACGCAGTATTTT. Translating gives CASSLGSPSTDTQYF.